This TCR beta chain was identified during a study of cytomegalovirus exposure and HLA in healthy donors. With 60 Vbeta and 13 Jbeta primers, the PCR was carried out. Here immunoSEQ multiplex PCR was the method, and the copy in TCRdb shows in-frame clones only, minus some. Of 150,000 to 200,000 clones in the sample, 60% to 80% were seen once. The sample consisted of PBMCs. The TCR sequence derives from a man younger than 30 in good health and CMV-seropositive.

The CDR3 DNA is TGTGCCAGCAGCCCGACTAGCGGGGGGGCTGGAGAGACCCAGTACTTC. Its protein is CASSPTSGGAGETQYF. The V and J genes are TRBV7-9 and TRBJ2-5; TRBD2 agrees at 14 bases. The CDR3 consists of 16 residues. Germline V lookup: CDR1 SEHNR, CDR2 FQNEAQ (reference sequence). Trimming took 5 bases from V and 4 from J; bases not matched to a gene: 6.